This T cell receptor (beta chain) comes out of a study of T cells in Graves' hyperthyroidism and ophthalmopathy. CDR1 MNHGY and CDR2 SAAAGT come from the germline V gene. This CDR3 is built from 15 residues. V was shortened by 4 bases and J by 3 bases, with 16 bases between the two germline ends. Regions amplified from RNA transcripts were the TCR beta CDR3 regions. Initially, a first-round RT-PCR of the TCR CDR3 employed the HTBI primer set. Each CDR3 protein gets one entry after TCRdb re-called the multiplex PCR reads with MiXCR. The sample includes around 350,000 distinct CDR3 sequences, 13% seen only once; the top ten take 9.2%. This clonotype has just a few counts.

V usage is TRBV6-8 and J usage is TRBJ2-7; D not resolved. Input material: blood. This TCR was sampled from a woman aged 18 to 35 with Graves' hyperthyroidism. As DNA, the CDR3 is TGTGCCAGCAGTTGCCTAGGCGGCGGAAACTACGAGCAGTACTTC. This translates into CASSCLGGGNYEQYF.